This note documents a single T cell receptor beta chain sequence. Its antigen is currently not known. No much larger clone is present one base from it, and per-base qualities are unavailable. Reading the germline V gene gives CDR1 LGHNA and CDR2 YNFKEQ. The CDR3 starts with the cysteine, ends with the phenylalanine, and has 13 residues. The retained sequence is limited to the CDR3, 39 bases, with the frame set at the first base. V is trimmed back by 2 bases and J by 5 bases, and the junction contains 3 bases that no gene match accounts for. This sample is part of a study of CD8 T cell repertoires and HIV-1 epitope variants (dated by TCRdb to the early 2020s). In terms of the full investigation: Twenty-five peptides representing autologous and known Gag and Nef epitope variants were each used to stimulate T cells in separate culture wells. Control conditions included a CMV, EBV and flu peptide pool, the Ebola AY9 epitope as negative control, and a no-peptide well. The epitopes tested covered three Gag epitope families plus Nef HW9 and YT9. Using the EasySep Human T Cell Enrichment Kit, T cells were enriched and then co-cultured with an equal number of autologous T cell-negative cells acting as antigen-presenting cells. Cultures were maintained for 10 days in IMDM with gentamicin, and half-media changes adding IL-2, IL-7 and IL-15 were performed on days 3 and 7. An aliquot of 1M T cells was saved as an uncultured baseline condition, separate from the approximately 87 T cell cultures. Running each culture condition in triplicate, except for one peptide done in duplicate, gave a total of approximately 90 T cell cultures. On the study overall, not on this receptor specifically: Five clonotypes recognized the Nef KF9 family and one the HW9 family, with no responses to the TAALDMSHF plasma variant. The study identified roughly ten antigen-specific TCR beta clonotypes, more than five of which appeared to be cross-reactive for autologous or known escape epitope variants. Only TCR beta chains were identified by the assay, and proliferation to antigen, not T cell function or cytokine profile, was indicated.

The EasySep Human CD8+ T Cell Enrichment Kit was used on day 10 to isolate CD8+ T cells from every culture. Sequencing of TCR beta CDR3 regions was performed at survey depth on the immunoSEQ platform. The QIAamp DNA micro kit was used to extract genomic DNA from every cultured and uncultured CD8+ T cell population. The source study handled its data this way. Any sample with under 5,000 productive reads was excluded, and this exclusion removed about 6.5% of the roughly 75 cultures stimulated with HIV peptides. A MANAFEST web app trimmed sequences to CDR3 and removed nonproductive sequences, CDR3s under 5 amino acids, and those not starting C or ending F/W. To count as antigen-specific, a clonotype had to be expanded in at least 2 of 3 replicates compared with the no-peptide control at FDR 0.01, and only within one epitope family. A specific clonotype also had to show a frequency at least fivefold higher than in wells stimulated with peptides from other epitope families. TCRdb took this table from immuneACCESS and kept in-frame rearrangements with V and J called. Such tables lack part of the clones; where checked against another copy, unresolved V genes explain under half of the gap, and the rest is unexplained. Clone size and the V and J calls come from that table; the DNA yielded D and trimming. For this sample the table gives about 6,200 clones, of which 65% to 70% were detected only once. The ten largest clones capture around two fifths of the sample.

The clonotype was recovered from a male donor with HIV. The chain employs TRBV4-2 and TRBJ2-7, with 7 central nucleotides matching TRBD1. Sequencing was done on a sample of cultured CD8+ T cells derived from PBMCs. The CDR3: CASSQTGVNEQYF. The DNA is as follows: TGTGCCAGCAGCCAAACAGGGGTCAACGAGCAGTACTTC.